This TCR beta chain was sequenced in a study of cytomegalovirus exposure and HLA in healthy donors. V was cut by 4 bases and J by 0 bases, with 10 bases left in between. Germline V gene sequence: CDR1 KGHSH, CDR2 LQKENI. This CDR3 is 15 amino acids long. PCR amplification relied on 60 Vbeta primers (plus 13 Jbeta primers). The data were produced by immunoSEQ multiplex PCR, yet TCRdb's version contains in-frame clones alone and is incomplete. The sample gives 85,000 to 110,000 clones, around 65% of which show up once; around 3.5% is in the top ten. Study-wide points: The study found most TCR sequences rare, yet found some public TCRs in many donors. The study assumed roughly uniform donor sequencing depth for presence/absence analyses. When analyzed later, a missense DCLRE1C variant was found to be linked to TCR beta V- and J-gene trimming. Segments of the TCR beta V type were, in most cases, productive about 87% or about 30% of the time in an earlier analysis.

In the case of this clone: Its antigen is unidentified.

Specimen: PBMCs. The receptor's source is a woman aged 45-59 years in good health and CMV-seronegative. J is TRBJ1-5 and V is TRBV18; D call uncertain. In nucleotides, the CDR3 is TGTGCCAGCTCACTCACAGAAGATAGCAATCAGCCCCAGCATTTT. Translated: CASSLTEDSNQPQHF.